The 27 T cell receptor beta chains in this list originate from one sample, sequenced in a study of blood T cell repertoires in COVID-19. Generated by immunoSEQ multiplex PCR, the TCRdb table keeps only in-frame clones and is missing some. Altogether 300,000 to 400,000 clones are present, roughly nine tenths being singletons, with the ten largest covering approximately 1%. What was sequenced was PBMCs or T cells enriched from blood (not recorded which). The receptor source for this set is a woman in her twenties or thirties who had recovered from COVID-19.

The V call is TRBV18, the J call TRBJ2-2, with D tentatively TRBD1 (6 bases). The CDR3 has 13 residues. V was clipped by 6 bases and J by 6 bases, with 11 bases between them. Per germline, CDR1 KGHSH and CDR2 LQKENI. The DNA for the CDR3 is TGTGCCAGCTCCGGGACATATGCCGGGGAGCTGTTTTTT. Translation gives CASSGTYAGELFF.

The rearrangement links TRBV12-5 to TRBJ2-3; 12 nucleotides align to TRBD1. The V segment lost 5 bases and the J segment 5 bases; nucleotides outside the gene matches: 11. Per the germline V gene, CDR1 is LGHNT and CDR2 is FRNRAP. The CDR3 totals 17 residues. DNA for the CDR3: TGTGCTAGTGGTCCGACCGGGACAGGGGGCGCGGGAGATACGCAGTATTTT. Translation: CASGPTGTGGAGDTQYF. The full variable domain, rest sourced from reference TRBV12-5 and TRBJ2-3, is DARVTQTPRHKVTEMGQEVTMRCQPILGHNTVFWYRQTMMQGLELLAYFRNRAPLDDSGMPKDRFSAEMPDATLATLKIQPSEPRDSAVYFCASGPTGTGGAGDTQYFGPGTRLTVL.

This chain uses TRBV12-3 or TRBV12-4 with TRBJ1-5, with 7 bases fitting TRBD1. J was trimmed by 7 bases and V by 4 bases; bases with no gene match: 4. This CDR3 has 13 residues. The CDR3 reads CASSSRDRQPQHF. The CDR3 DNA follows: TGTGCCAGCAGTTCCCGGGACAGACAGCCCCAGCATTTT.

The chain uses TRBV11-2 and TRBJ2-5; the match to TRBD2 covers 11 bases. The CDR3 covers 16 residues. CDR1 is SGHAT and CDR2 is FQNNGV in the germline V gene. The trim removed 0 bases at V and 5 bases at J, leaving 5 bases unmatched. The CDR3 protein is CASSLDTLAGGETQYF. CDR3 DNA: TGTGCCAGCAGCTTAGATACGCTAGCGGGGGGCGAGACCCAGTACTTC.

This chain uses TRBV27 with TRBJ2-1; a possible D gene is TRBD1 (7 bases). The germline CDR1 and CDR2 sequences are MNHEY and SMNVEV (reference sequence). V lost 5 bases and J lost 1, with 15 bases in between. The CDR3 has 16 residues. The CDR3 is CASSRDSGGSYNEQFF. The CDR3 DNA reads TGTGCCAGCAGTCGGGACAGCGGAGGGTCCTACAATGAGCAGTTCTTC.

The V gene is TRBV10-3, the J gene TRBJ2-7; the D gene is possibly TRBD2 (6 bases). Germline CDR1 reads ENHRY; CDR2 reads SYGVKD. The ends were cut back, 3 bases at V and 0 bases at J, with 12 bases in the middle. The CDR3 covers 15 residues. The chain's CDR3 is CAISDADYLSYEQYF. CDR3 coding DNA: TGTGCCATCAGTGATGCGGACTACCTCTCCTACGAGCAGTACTTC.

This clone was recorded only once. This rearrangement joins TRBV27 to TRBJ2-7; D uncertain. Trimming removed 3 bases from V and 4 bases from J, with 13 bases in between. The CDR3 is 14 residues long. Germline lookup yields CDR1 MNHEY and CDR2 SMNVEV (reference sequence). This CDR3 reads CASSLHRNTYEQYF. The CDR3 DNA sequence: TGTGCCAGCAGTTTGCACCGAAATACATACGAGCAGTACTTC.

A single count supports this clone. V usage is TRBV19 and J usage is TRBJ1-5, with 7 bases fitting TRBD1. The CDR3 covers 15 residues. The germline gives CDR1 LNHDA, CDR2 SQIVND (reference sequence). After removal of 6 bases from V and 1 base from J, the junction contained 6 bases not matched to a gene. The CDR3 DNA reads as TGTGCCAGTAGAGAGACAGGGTCAAGCAATCAGCCCCAGCATTTT. Protein product: CASRETGSSNQPQHF.

This clone was seen a single time. The chain joins TRBV7-9 to TRBJ1-5, with unresolved D. Per germline, CDR1 SEHNR and CDR2 FQNEAQ (reference sequence). CDR3 length: 15 residues. The ends were cut back, 0 bases at V and 9 bases at J, with 15 bases in the middle. The CDR3 here is CASSLASPAGGPQHF. DNA for the CDR3: TGTGCCAGCAGCTTAGCCAGCCCCGCAGGTGGGCCCCAGCATTTT.

The CDR3 sequence: CAHEGNQFSYEQYF. The CDR3 DNA reads TGTGCCCACGAGGGCAACCAATTCTCCTACGAGCAGTACTTC. This sequence joins TRBV11-3 and TRBJ2-7; possibly TRBD2 for D (5 bases). Per germline, CDR1 SGHNT and CDR2 YENEEA. Trimming took 11 bases from V and 0 from J, leaving 17 bases between them. CDR3 length equals 14 residues. Together with reference TRBV11-3 and TRBJ2-7, the CDR3 gives the full variable domain: EAGVVQSPRYKIIEKKQPVAFWCNPISGHNTLYWYLQNLGQGPELLIRYENEEAVDDSQLPKDRFSAERLKGVDSTLKIQPAELGDSAVYLCAHEGNQFSYEQYFGPGTRLTVT.

The chain is built from TRBV6-2 or TRBV6-3 and TRBJ1-1, with 9 bases aligning to TRBD1. This CDR3 spans 19 amino acids. V lost 2 bases, J lost 1 base, and 14 bases stayed unmatched. Germline V gives CDR1 MNHEY, CDR2 SVGEGT. The CDR3, as DNA: TGTGCCAGCAGTTACCACATCGGGGACAGGGAGGACGAGAACACTGAAGCTTTCTTT. Translating it yields CASSYHIGDREDENTEAFF.

The J gene is TRBJ1-6, the V gene TRBV19, with D possibly matching TRBD1 (6 bases). With 6 bases removed from V and 1 base from J, the gap between germline ends came to 10 bases. The CDR3 is made up of 15 amino acids. Germline values: CDR1 LNHDA, CDR2 SQIVND (reference sequence). The CDR3 spells CASRTTGSYNSPLHF. The CDR3 DNA reads TGTGCCAGTAGGACAACAGGGTCCTATAATTCACCCCTCCACTTT.

The chain links TRBV7-9 to TRBJ2-1, with D tentatively TRBD2 (5 bases). Germline loops: CDR1 SEHNR, CDR2 FQNEAQ (reference sequence). This CDR3 contains 16 residues. Trimming left V 5 bases short and J 10 bases short, with 24 bases between. CDR3 DNA: TGTGCCAGCAGCCCCTGGCGGACTCGGCCGAGAGTGGAGCAGTTCTTC. It yields the protein CASSPWRTRPRVEQFF.

The genes are TRBV18 and TRBJ2-7; maybe TRBD2 (6 bases). There are 13 residues in the CDR3. The V and J ends lost 6 bases and 12 bases respectively, with 21 bases between them. Looked up from germline, CDR1 is KGHSH and CDR2 is LQKENI. The DNA for the CDR3 is TGTGCCAGCTCGCGAACGCTGGACGGGAGCAGGTACTTC. Its protein is CASSRTLDGSRYF.

This CDR3 reads CATSRELGPDTQYF. In DNA, the CDR3 is TGTGCCACCAGCAGGGAGCTAGGCCCCGATACGCAGTATTTT. The chain joins TRBV15 to TRBJ2-3; no clear D. Germline V gene sequence: CDR1 LNHNV, CDR2 YYDKDF (reference sequence). The V and J ends lost 3 bases and 6 bases respectively, with 13 bases between them. The CDR3 is 14 amino acids.

The genes are TRBV7-2 and TRBJ2-7; TRBD1 matches 8 bases. The ends lost 5 bases at V and 6 bases at J; junction bases unmatched: 12. The CDR3 loop spans 15 amino acids. Germline loops: CDR1 SGHTA, CDR2 FQGNSA. CDR3 DNA: TGTGCCAGCAGCAGCGACAGGGGCGAACTACGCGAGCAGTACTTC. It codes for CASSSDRGELREQYF. The full variable domain, its missing parts supplied by reference TRBV7-2 and TRBJ2-7, is GAGVSQSPSNKVTEKGKDVELRCDPISGHTALYWYRQSLGQGLEFLIYFQGNSAPDKSGLPSDRFSAERTGGSVSTLTIQRTQQEDSAVYLCASSSDRGELREQYFGPGTRLTVT.

The V and J genes are TRBV27 and TRBJ2-5, with 7 bases lining up with TRBD2. This CDR3 contains 14 residues. J was trimmed by 4 bases and V by 2 bases; bases with no gene match: 4. The germline CDR1 and CDR2 sequences are MNHEY and SMNVEV (reference sequence). CDR3 sequence reads: CASSLQGGRETQYF. The CDR3 DNA is TGTGCCAGCAGTTTACAGGGAGGGAGAGAGACCCAGTACTTC.

The chain has TRBV5-6 and TRBJ2-5, with 10 bases matching TRBD2. CDR3 length: 15 residues. J was trimmed by 5 bases and V by 4 bases; bases with no gene match: 8. Per the germline V gene, CDR1 is SGHDT and CDR2 is YYEEEE. The DNA for the CDR3 is TGTGCCAGCAGCGCGGGACTAGCGCGGCGGGAGACCCAGTACTTC. Protein product: CASSAGLARRETQYF.

This clone came up once. The chain couples TRBV27 to TRBJ2-5, with 7 positions matching TRBD1. Looked up from germline, CDR1 is MNHEY and CDR2 is SMNVEV (reference sequence). The CDR3 extends over 15 amino acids. V trimming: 5 bases; J trimming: 5 bases; junction bases outside the gene matches: 11. The DNA for the CDR3 is TGTGCCAGCAGTCCCACGGACAGGTCGGGGGAGACCCAGTACTTC. It codes for CASSPTDRSGETQYF.

The chain employs TRBV4-3 and TRBJ2-2; perhaps TRBD1 as D (6 bases). Germline V gives CDR1 LGHNA, CDR2 YSLEER. The CDR3 spans 17 residues. Trimming shortened V by 0 bases and J by 2 bases, and 13 bases separated the two germline ends. Here the CDR3 DNA reads TGCGCCAGCAGCCAAGATTGGGGGCAGATCAACACCGGGGAGCTGTTTTTT. Its translation: CASSQDWGQINTGELFF.

V is TRBV7-9 and J is TRBJ1-2; D remains ambiguous. This CDR3 region has 13 residues. Germline CDR1 and CDR2: SEHNR and FQNEAQ (reference sequence). Trimming took 5 bases from V and 0 from J, leaving 7 bases between them. CDR3 sequence (DNA): TGTGCCAGCAGCGTCACAGCTAACTATGGCTACACCTTC. It is translated as CASSVTANYGYTF.

V is TRBV30 and J is TRBJ1-4, with 9 nucleotides matching TRBD1. From germline, CDR1 is GTSNPN and CDR2 SVGIG (reference sequence). Unmatched junction bases numbered 10, after V lost 1 base and J lost 10 bases. The length of the CDR3 is 15 residues. The chain's CDR3 is CAWSDHLPTGGKLFF. DNA of the CDR3: TGTGCCTGGAGTGACCACCTTCCGACAGGGGGAAAACTGTTTTTT. Using reference TRBV30 and TRBJ1-4 for the parts outside the CDR3, the full variable domain is SQTIHQWPATLVQPVGSPLSLECTVEGTSNPNLYWYRQAAGRGLQLLFYSVGIGQISSEVPQNLSASRPQDRQFILSSKKLLLSDSGFYLCAWSDHLPTGGKLFFGSGTQLSVL.

The chain combines TRBV2 with TRBJ1-4; 11 bases map to TRBD1. J was trimmed by 1 base and V by 5 bases; bases with no gene match: 6. Germline V gene data show CDR1 as SNHLY and CDR2 as FYNNEI. This CDR3 contains 17 residues. CDR3 sequence reads: CASSPGQGAGTNEKLFF. CDR3 sequence (DNA): TGTGCCAGCAGTCCCGGACAGGGGGCTGGAACTAATGAAAAACTGTTTTTT.

The chain has TRBV9 and TRBJ1-2, with TRBD1 identical over 10 bases. The CDR3 runs 18 residues. From germline, CDR1 is SGDLS and CDR2 YYNGEE. V lost 5 bases and J lost 3; bases outside the gene matches: 16. In DNA, the CDR3 is TGTGCCAGCAGGGGTCGGGAGCTGACAGGGGGCGCGTACTATGGCTACACCTTC. It specifies CASRGRELTGGAYYGYTF.

This sequence joins TRBV28 and TRBJ1-2; no firm D call. The ends were cut back, 10 bases at V and 0 bases at J, with 9 bases in the middle. Germline V CDR1 and CDR2: MDHEN, SYDVKM. This CDR3 spans 12 amino acids. CDR3 bases: TGTGCCACCAACCGGTCTAACTATGGCTACACCTTC. Its protein is CATNRSNYGYTF.

This clone was counted a single time. V gene TRBV27 combines with J gene TRBJ2-3; 9 bases align to TRBD1. V lost 4 bases to trimming and J lost 0 bases; unmatched junction nucleotides: 5. This CDR3 region has 16 residues. The V gene's germline CDR1 is MNHEY and CDR2 SMNVEV (reference sequence). In nucleotides, the CDR3 is TGTGCCAGCAGTTCACGGGACAGGGCCAGCACAGATACGCAGTATTTT. Protein: CASSSRDRASTDTQYF.

J is TRBJ2-7 and V is TRBV6-2 or TRBV6-3; TRBD1 aligns across 9 bases. V dropped 1 base and J dropped 0; count of bases not matched to a gene: 7. The CDR3 runs 17 residues. From germline, CDR1 is MNHEY and CDR2 SVGEGT. The CDR3 loop is CASSYLQGAGSSYEQYF. The CDR3 DNA follows: TGTGCCAGCAGTTACTTACAGGGGGCCGGGAGCTCCTACGAGCAGTACTTC.